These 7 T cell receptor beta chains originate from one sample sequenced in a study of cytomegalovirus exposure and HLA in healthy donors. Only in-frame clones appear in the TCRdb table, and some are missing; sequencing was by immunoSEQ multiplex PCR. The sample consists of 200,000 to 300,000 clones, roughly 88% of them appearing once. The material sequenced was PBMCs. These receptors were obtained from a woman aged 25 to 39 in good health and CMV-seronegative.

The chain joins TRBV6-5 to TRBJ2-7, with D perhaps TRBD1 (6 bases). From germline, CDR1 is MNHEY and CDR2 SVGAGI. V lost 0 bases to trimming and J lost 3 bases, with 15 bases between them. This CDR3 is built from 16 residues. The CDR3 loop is CASSYSGQGSFYEQYF. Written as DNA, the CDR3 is TGTGCCAGCAGTTACTCCGGCCAGGGGAGTTTCTACGAGCAGTACTTC.

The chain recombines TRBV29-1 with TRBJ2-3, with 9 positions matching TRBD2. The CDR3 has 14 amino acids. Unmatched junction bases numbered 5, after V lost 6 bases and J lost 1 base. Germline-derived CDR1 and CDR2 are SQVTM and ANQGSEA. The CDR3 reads CSVVAGVGTDTQYF. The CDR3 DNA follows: TGCAGCGTAGTAGCGGGAGTGGGCACAGATACGCAGTATTTT.

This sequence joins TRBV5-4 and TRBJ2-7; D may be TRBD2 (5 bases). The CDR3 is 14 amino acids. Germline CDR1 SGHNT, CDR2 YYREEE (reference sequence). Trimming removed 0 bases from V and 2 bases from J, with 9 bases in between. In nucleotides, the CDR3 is TGTGCCAGCAGCTTGGACGGGAACACCTACGAGCAGTACTTC. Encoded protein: CASSLDGNTYEQYF.

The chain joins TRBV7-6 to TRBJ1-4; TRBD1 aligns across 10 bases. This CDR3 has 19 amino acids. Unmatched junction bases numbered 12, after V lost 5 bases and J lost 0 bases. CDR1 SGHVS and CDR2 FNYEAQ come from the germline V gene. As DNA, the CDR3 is TGTGCCAGCAGCCCCGGGACAGGGGCCTCCTACGCAACTAATGAAAAACTGTTTTTT. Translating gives CASSPGTGASYATNEKLFF.

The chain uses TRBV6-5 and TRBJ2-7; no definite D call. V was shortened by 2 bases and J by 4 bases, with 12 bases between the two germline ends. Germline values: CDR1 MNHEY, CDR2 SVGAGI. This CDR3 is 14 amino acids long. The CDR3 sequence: CASSYHPRSYEQYF. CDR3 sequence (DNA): TGTGCCAGCAGTTACCATCCCAGGTCTTACGAGCAGTACTTC.

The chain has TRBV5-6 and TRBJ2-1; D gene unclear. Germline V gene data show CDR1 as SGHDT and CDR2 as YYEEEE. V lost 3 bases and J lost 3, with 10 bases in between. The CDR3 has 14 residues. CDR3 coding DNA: TGTGCCAGCAGCTCCTTTTTGGGCTACAATGAGCAGTTCTTC. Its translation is CASSSFLGYNEQFF. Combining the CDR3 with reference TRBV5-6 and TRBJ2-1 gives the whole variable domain DAGVTQSPTHLIKTRGQQVTLRCSPKSGHDTVSWYQQALGQGPQFIFQYYEEEERQRGNFPDRFSGHQFPNYSSELNVNALLLGDSALYLCASSSFLGYNEQFFGPGTRLTVL.

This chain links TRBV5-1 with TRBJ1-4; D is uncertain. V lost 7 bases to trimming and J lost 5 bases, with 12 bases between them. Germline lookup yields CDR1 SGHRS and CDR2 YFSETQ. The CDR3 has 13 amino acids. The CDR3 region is CASSLHENEKLFF. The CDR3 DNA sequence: TGCGCCAGCTCCCTGCACGAAAATGAAAAACTGTTTTTT.